This is a list of T cell receptor beta chains from one sample in a study of T cell repertoires in cytomegalovirus infection. One entry per CDR3 protein, called by TCRdb with MiXCR from the reads. The data show a few hundred thousand distinct CDR3 sequences, more than 25% seen once. Specimen: PBMCs. These receptors came from a human donor in good health (CMV status not recorded). Some clones in this sample may be carry-over from other donors' samples. Each CDR3 is given with its conserved first and last residue. The D gene is left open where the match is weak. Clone sizes are given selectively: once, few, many, or a class where the clone is expanded.

j_call clone_size d_call v_call cdr3_aa cdr3_nt
TRBJ2-3 few NA TRBV7-2 CASSRTRTSTDTQYF TGTGCCAGCAGCCGGACACGCACTAGCACAGATACGCAGTATTTT
TRBJ2-6 NA NA TRBV10-3 CAISAQTDSGANVLTF TGTGCCATCAGTGCCCAGACAGACTCTGGGGCCAACGTCCTGACTTTC
TRBJ1-2 few NA TRBV7-2 CASSLARPDYGYTF TGTGCCAGCAGCTTAGCTAGGCCGGACTATGGCTACACCTTC
TRBJ2-5 once TRBD2 TRBV12-3/TRBV12-4 CASSAGRGLAAITVQYF TGTGCCAGCAGCGCCGGAAGGGGACTAGCGGCAATAACGGTCCAGTACTTC
TRBJ2-1 many NA TRBV7-7 CASSLGSGVSYEQFF TGTGCCAGCAGCTTAGGGTCGGGAGTGTCGTATGAGCAGTTCTTC
TRBJ2-1 NA TRBD2 TRBV6-6 CASRLLAGGNEQFF TGTGCCAGCAGACTTCTAGCGGGGGGTAATGAGCAGTTCTTC
TRBJ1-1 few NA TRBV28 CASSKTGMNTEAFF TGTGCCAGCAGCAAAACAGGGATGAACACTGAAGCTTTCTTT
TRBJ1-4 few NA TRBV11-2 CASSLGGGGLYEKLFF TGTGCCAGCAGCTTAGGCGGAGGGGGACTTTATGAAAAACTGTTTTTT
TRBJ1-3 few NA TRBV29-1 CSVADTSGGNTIYF TGCAGCGTTGCGGACACATCGGGGGGAAACACCATATATTTT
TRBJ2-3 few NA TRBV5-1 CASSLEGLVGPSDTQYF TGCGCCAGCAGCTTGGAGGGCCTCGTGGGGCCGTCGGATACGCAGTATTTT
TRBJ2-5 few NA TRBV19 CASSSLHQETQYF TGTGCCAGTAGTAGCCTCCACCAAGAGACCCAGTACTTC
TRBJ2-1 few NA TRBV6-2/TRBV6-3 CASSYVQRIGDEQFF TGTGCCAGCAGTTACGTCCAGCGGATTGGGGATGAGCAGTTCTTC
TRBJ2-3 NA NA TRBV7-9 CASSLEERADTQYF TGTGCCAGCAGCTTGGAGGAGAGGGCCGATACGCAGTATTTT
TRBJ2-1 NA NA TRBV18 CASSPLPGDEQFF TGTGCCAGCTCACCCCTTCCGGGGGATGAGCAGTTCTTC
TRBJ2-6 NA NA TRBV7-8 CASSFYRVPPSGANVLTF TGTGCCAGCAGCTTCTACAGGGTCCCCCCCTCTGGGGCCAACGTCCTGACTTTC
TRBJ2-1 NA TRBD2 TRBV4-2 CASSQVSGRSNEQFF TGTGCCAGCAGCCAAGTATCCGGGAGGAGCAATGAGCAGTTCTTC
TRBJ1-5 NA TRBD1 TRBV5-5 CASSPSPGQLNQPQHF TGTGCCAGCAGCCCAAGTCCGGGACAGTTAAATCAGCCCCAGCATTTT
TRBJ2-1 NA NA TRBV5-4 CASSPAGGRYNEQFF TGTGCCAGCAGCCCAGCTGGTGGACGTTACAATGAGCAGTTCTTC
TRBJ1-5 few NA TRBV11-2 CASSLGGVSNQPQHF TGTGCCAGCAGCTTAGGAGGAGTTAGCAATCAGCCCCAGCATTTT
TRBJ2-3 many NA TRBV7-2 CASSLRRYQDTQYF TGTGCCAGCAGCTTGCGGCGGTATCAAGATACGCAGTATTTT
TRBJ2-1 few NA TRBV7-9 CASTRDGSNEQFF TGTGCCAGCACCCGGGACGGCAGCAATGAGCAGTTCTTC
TRBJ2-5 few NA TRBV19 CASSIVPSLKTQYF TGTGCCAGTAGTATAGTACCGAGTTTGAAGACCCAGTACTTC
TRBJ1-2 NA NA TRBV5-4 CASSIISIKPITFGYTF TGTGCCAGCAGCATTATAAGCATAAAGCCGATAACTTTTGGCTACACCTTC
TRBJ2-7 NA NA TRBV20-1 CSARYSSEQYF TGCAGTGCTAGATACAGTAGCGAGCAGTACTTC
TRBJ2-7 NA NA TRBV5-1 CASSSLTHYEQYF TGCGCCAGCAGCTCCTTAACCCACTACGAGCAGTACTTC
TRBJ2-2 few NA TRBV7-2 CASSLGIADTGELFF TGTGCCAGCAGCTTAGGGATAGCGGACACCGGGGAGCTGTTTTTT
TRBJ2-3 NA TRBD2 TRBV7-9 CASSNRLAGEPQYF TGTGCCAGCAGCAACAGACTAGCGGGAGAGCCGCAGTATTTT
TRBJ2-7 NA TRBD2 TRBV20-1 CSARRASGYEQYF TGCAGTGCTAGACGGGCTAGCGGCTACGAGCAGTACTTC
TRBJ2-5 NA NA TRBV7-6 CASSLGASAIQETQYF TGTGCCAGCAGCTTAGGGGCTAGCGCAATCCAAGAGACCCAGTACTTC
TRBJ2-3 NA TRBD1 TRBV29-1 CSVGQGSDTQYF TGCAGCGTTGGACAGGGGTCAGATACGCAGTATTTT
TRBJ2-5 few TRBD2 TRBV6-6 CASSYSQPRGLAGGTQYF TGTGCCAGCAGTTACTCTCAGCCTCGCGGACTAGCGGGAGGAACCCAGTACTTC
TRBJ1-1 few NA TRBV11-3 CASSQKQVKNTEAFF TGTGCCAGCAGCCAAAAACAGGTGAAGAACACTGAAGCTTTCTTT
TRBJ1-2 NA NA TRBV15 CATSSDYVGYTF TGTGCCACCAGCAGTGATTATGTAGGCTACACCTTC
TRBJ2-5 few TRBD2 TRBV12-3/TRBV12-4 CASSLGTSGRGYQETQYF TGTGCCAGCAGTCTCGGGACTAGCGGGAGGGGGTACCAAGAGACCCAGTACTTC
TRBJ2-4 NA TRBD2 TRBV28 CASALSGVAKNIQYF TGTGCCAGCGCCCTAAGCGGGGTAGCCAAAAACATTCAGTACTTC
TRBJ2-1 few TRBD2 TRBV7-2 CASSLPASGRARNEQFF TGTGCCAGCAGCTTACCGGCTAGCGGGAGGGCCCGGAATGAGCAGTTCTTC
TRBJ1-4 many NA TRBV7-2 CASSLDLNEKLFF TGTGCCAGCAGCTTAGACCTTAATGAAAAACTGTTTTTT
TRBJ1-2 many NA TRBV12-3/TRBV12-4 CASRTRQVGGNGYTF TGTGCCAGCAGAACCCGACAGGTTGGAGGGAATGGCTACACCTTC
TRBJ1-1 NA NA TRBV28 CASSPSLPGRRAFF TGTGCCAGCAGTCCCTCCCTACCCGGCAGAAGGGCTTTCTTT
TRBJ2-2 NA TRBD2 TRBV12-3/TRBV12-4 CASSFSGRADFDTGELFF TGTGCCAGCAGTTTCAGCGGGAGGGCCGATTTTGACACCGGGGAGCTGTTTTTT
TRBJ2-5 NA TRBD2 TRBV20-1 CSAPAGGHETQYF TGCAGTGCTCCTGCGGGAGGGCACGAGACCCAGTACTTC
TRBJ2-3 few NA TRBV7-6 CASTPGHPDTQYF TGTGCCAGCACCCCAGGACATCCAGATACGCAGTATTTT
TRBJ2-1 NA NA TRBV4-3 CASSPANPGHNEQFF TGCGCCAGCAGCCCCGCGAACCCCGGACACAATGAGCAGTTCTTC
TRBJ2-3 many NA TRBV7-8 CASSLVGESTDTQYF TGTGCCAGCAGCTTAGTGGGGGAGAGCACAGATACGCAGTATTTT
TRBJ2-5 many TRBD2 TRBV7-2 CASRRTSGGETQYF TGTGCCAGCAGGCGAACTAGCGGGGGAGAGACCCAGTACTTC
TRBJ2-3 NA NA TRBV6-5 CASWRASTDTQYF TGTGCCTCATGGCGGGCTAGCACAGATACGCAGTATTTT
TRBJ2-1 NA TRBD1 TRBV29-1 CSAQGQGWVEQFF TGCAGCGCCCAAGGACAGGGCTGGGTTGAGCAGTTCTTC
TRBJ2-5 NA NA TRBV27 CASSFSDQETQYF TGTGCCAGCAGTTTTTCGGACCAAGAGACCCAGTACTTC
TRBJ2-2 few TRBD2 TRBV28 CASSSSSGSNTGELFF TGTGCCAGCAGTTCCTCAAGCGGGAGTAACACCGGGGAGCTGTTTTTT
TRBJ2-7 NA TRBD2 TRBV5-4 CASSLGATSGSYEQYF TGTGCCAGCAGCTTAGGCGCGACTAGCGGATCGTACGAGCAGTACTTC
TRBJ1-2 NA TRBD1 TRBV5-6 CASSSVRTGVDYGYTF TGTGCCAGCAGCTCGGTAAGGACAGGGGTCGACTATGGCTACACCTTC
TRBJ2-7 once TRBD2 TRBV20-1 CSAPPLTGGILYEQYF TGCAGTGCCCCACCCTTGACGGGAGGAATCCTTTACGAGCAGTACTTC
TRBJ1-2 many TRBD1 TRBV7-2 CASLQGNYGYTF TGTGCCAGTTTACAGGGGAACTATGGCTACACCTTC
TRBJ1-6 NA NA TRBV2 CASSERFLDNSPLHF TGTGCCAGCAGTGAAAGGTTCCTGGATAATTCACCCCTCCACTTT